Below, one TCR beta chain is given with its context. No cognate antigen has been identified for it. Base qualities are not at hand, and no much larger clone is one base apart. V was cut back by 0 bases and J by 7 bases, leaving a gap of 16 bases between them. Reading from cysteine to phenylalanine, the CDR3 counts 16 amino acids. The kept DNA is CDR3 alone, 48 bases in frame from the first base. CDR1 SGHDN and CDR2 FVKESK are derived from the germline V gene. Using the deep immunoSEQ assay, TCR CDR3 regions were amplified from genomic DNA by multiplex PCR. Genomic DNA extracted from each cell subset was distributed evenly over all wells of several immunoSEQ 96-well plates, and each plate served as one replicate. For sorted subsets, each replicate PCR was loaded with roughly 0.2 ug genomic DNA, equivalent to about 30,000 T cell genomes. Purified libraries were quantified with a Qubit 3.0 fluorometer, sized on a Bioanalyzer 2100, and re-quantified with the KAPA Library Quantification kit. Every immunoSEQ 96-well plate was sequenced on a dedicated single-read 150-cycle Illumina NextSeq 550 flow cell. In the authors' own workflow: Because the immunoSEQ output included only junctional sequences and no quality scores, the filtering could not be the same as the filtering used for full-length reads. To assign V/J genes and CDR3, sequences were annotated using PyIR, a Python wrapper for IgBLAST v1.9, with IMGT germline references. Any read was removed if the V/J assignment was weak (E-value above 1e-6), the CDR3 was missing, or the read contained stop codons, out-of-frame junctions, or ambiguous translated residues. V3J clonotypes were defined by identical inferred V gene, J gene, and CDR3 amino acid sequence. The percentage overlap between two repertoires was calculated by dividing the number of shared unique clonotypes by the size of the smaller repertoire. Repertoire richness was assessed with RTK rarefaction, the Chao1 estimator, and Recon v2.1 estimates of unobserved clonotypes. Generation probabilities for all TCRbeta clonotypes obtained by the gDNA method from a few donors were computed using OLGA. Here the immuneACCESS table is served through TCRdb, limited to in-frame sequences with V and J called. Missing clones are a known gap in these copies; in checked studies unresolved V genes cover under half, and the rest lacks a known reason. V and J calls and clone size are copied from that table; D and trimming were computed from the DNA. The sample contains roughly 1,500,000 clones, 95% to 99% of them found a single time. Clones ranked in the top ten supply roughly 0.42% of the sample.

These data are taken from a study of shared clonotypes between healthy human individuals (dated by TCRdb to 2020 to 2021). Context from the whole study: A couple of women and a few men aged 18 to 49 years were included in the cohort. For each donor, CD4 naive and CD4 memory were each run on three plates, CD8 naive on two plates, and CD8 memory on one plate. To estimate repertoire size and how much clonotypes are shared between individuals, the study performed deep sequencing of blood TCR repertoires from a few healthy adults. Libraries were prepared and TCR repertoires were sequenced by different laboratories using diverse techniques, in order to increase sequencing depth and limit assay-specific biases. Between about 0.94 and 8.9 billion PBMCs per donor were obtained by leukapheresis. Beyond this particular receptor, the publication reports: Incomplete sequencing was indicated by rarefaction of sorted-subset datasets, despite the large sequencing depth. Because the study included a small number of donors, the genetic and exposure-history diversity represented was limited. Clonotypes shared by all four sorted-subset donors showed higher generation probabilities than non-shared clonotypes. Based on pairwise subsampling, the degree of clonotype sharing among donors was expected to be affected by sequencing depth. Sampling was restricted to blood, and TCR repertoires in tissues likely differ from the TCR repertoires found in blood. When a handful of donors were compared, the shared fraction of clonotypes was around 5.1% for naive CD4, around 3.5% for naive CD8, roughly 2.3% for memory CD4, and 0.35% to 0.5% for memory CD8. Larger estimated clonotype richness was generally found for naive subsets than for memory subsets.

Healthy HIV-negative adults with no recently reported acute infections or vaccinations were included as donors. Only Caucasian adults living in Nashville, Tennessee, USA were represented among the donors. CD4+ T cells were enriched by magnetic negative selection; naive cells were then positively selected on CD45RA, and the negative fraction formed the memory subset. Blood was obtained by leukapheresis, after which PBMCs were separated by Ficoll-Histopaque density gradient centrifugation and cryopreserved in liquid nitrogen vapor phase. Analytical flow cytometry was used to check the purity and quantity of every magnetically sorted T cell population. From each sorted fraction, genomic DNA was isolated and quantified by UV absorbance on a Nanodrop 2000c.

In this chain, TRBV14 is recombined with TRBJ1-3; the D gene assignment is ambiguous. Specimen: naive CD4+ T cells sorted from blood. Interpreted using the paper, the cell subset or site label stands for: CD45RA+ positively selected. The receptor was isolated from a young man in good health. The CDR3 has the sequence CASSQEPDDGGNTIYF. In nucleotide form, the sequence is TGTGCCAGCAGCCAAGAACCGGACGATGGAGGTAACACCATATATTTT.